This TCR beta chain comes out of a study of patients and donors after allogeneic stem cell transplantation. V was pared by 6 bases and J by 2 bases, with 19 bases between. Germline CDR1 reads MNHNS; CDR2 reads SASEGT. This CDR3 region has 17 residues. TCRdb passed the RT-PCR reads through MiXCR, listing each CDR3 protein once. The sample includes thousands of distinct CDR3 sequences, over 9.5% of them seen just once. The sample consisted of blood, either unsorted or a sorted T cell fraction (not recorded which). This clonotype originated in a human donor who was either an allogeneic HSCT recipient or a stem cell or donor lymphocyte infusion donor (not recorded which). It is not recorded whose cells these are; they may come from a transplant donor. V is TRBV6-1 and J is TRBJ2-2; D unclear. The CDR3 here is CASSPKGRTPNTGELFF. As DNA, the CDR3 is TGTGCCAGCAGCCCTAAGGGCCGCACACCAAACACCGGGGAGCTGTTTTTT.